This TCR beta chain emerged from a study of blood T cell repertoires in COVID-19. V was pared by 3 bases and J by 3 bases, with 3 bases of the junction left unmatched. The CDR3 runs to 17 residues. Looked up from germline, CDR1 is SGHDN and CDR2 is FVKESK. Libraries were prepared by immunoSEQ multiplex PCR; TCRdb keeps only in-frame clonotypes and omits some of them. The data hold 250,000 to 350,000 clones, with about 90% observed a single time. The TCR was taken from a woman under 30 with acute COVID-19. Sequences were obtained from PBMCs or T cells enriched from blood (not recorded which). J is TRBJ2-2 and V is TRBV14, with TRBD2 matching over 14 bases. CDR3 nucleotides: TGTGCCAGCAGCCAGCCGGGACTAGCGGGAGACACCGGGGAGCTGTTTTTT. It encodes CASSQPGLAGDTGELFF.